This entry lists 7 T cell receptor beta chains sequenced from one sample in a study of CD8 T cells in Susac syndrome. Reverse transcription of about 0.5 to 1 ug RNA used random hexamers. TCRdb re-called the immunoSEQ multiplex PCR reads through MiXCR, storing one row per CDR3 protein. The sample lists 150,000 to 200,000 distinct CDR3 sequences, under 95% occurring once. The sequenced sample was CD4+ T cells from PBMCs. All receptors derive from a human donor with multiple sclerosis.

The chain employs TRBV6-2 or TRBV6-3 and TRBJ1-5, with 7 bases identical to TRBD1. The CDR3 is made up of 16 amino acids. CDR1 MNHEY and CDR2 SVGEGT come from the germline V gene. V was clipped by 6 bases and J by 9 bases; unmatched bases: 17. In DNA form, the CDR3 reads TGTGCCAGCAGCCCGCCCCGACAGGGTATCATTTCGCCCCAGCATTTT. It specifies CASSPPRQGIISPQHF.

The V gene is TRBV12-3 or TRBV12-4, the J gene TRBJ2-7, with 7 bases lining up with TRBD2. The CDR3 extends over 14 amino acids. V shed 3 bases and J 4 bases; nucleotides not matched to a gene: 6. CDR3 loop: CASSFGGGRYEQYF. DNA of the CDR3: TGTGCCAGCAGTTTTGGGGGAGGGCGGTACGAGCAGTACTTC.

This chain joins TRBV5-1 and TRBJ1-2, with TRBD1 as a possible D gene (5 bases). CDR1 is SGHRS, CDR2 YFSETQ, per germline. With 0 bases removed from V and 4 bases from J, the gap between germline ends came to 7 bases. This CDR3 is 13 amino acids long. The CDR3 sequence is CASSLDRSYGYTF. In DNA form, the CDR3 reads TGCGCCAGCAGCTTGGACAGGTCCTATGGCTACACCTTC.

The chain carries TRBV27 and TRBJ2-2; TRBD2 agrees at 12 bases. Looked up from germline, CDR1 is MNHEY and CDR2 is SMNVEV (reference sequence). The CDR3 extends over 18 amino acids. The V and J ends lost 7 bases and 2 bases, in that order; junction bases with no gene match: 11. The CDR3 coding sequence is TGTGCCAGCAAAATAAGGCTAGCGGGAGGGACTAACACCGGGGAGCTGTTTTTT. Its protein is CASKIRLAGGTNTGELFF.

The V gene is TRBV5-1, the J gene TRBJ2-1; tentative D call: TRBD1 (6 bases). The length of the CDR3 is 13 residues. V lost 4 bases to trimming and J lost 6 bases, with 11 bases between them. Germline lookup yields CDR1 SGHRS and CDR2 YFSETQ. The CDR3 DNA follows: TGCGCCAGCAGCCCGGACAGATCCAATGAGCAGTTCTTC. Its protein product is CASSPDRSNEQFF.

This chain links TRBV18 with TRBJ2-1; D unresolved. From germline, CDR1 is KGHSH and CDR2 LQKENI. The length of the CDR3 is 13 residues. Trimming left V 0 bases short and J 8 bases short, with 8 bases between. The CDR3 DNA reads TGTGCCAGCTCACCACCTAGCCCCGATGAGCAGTTCTTC. It codes for CASSPPSPDEQFF.

The CDR3 spells CAWSRPGTPALGTGELFF. The DNA of the CDR3 is TGTGCCTGGAGCCGACCTGGGACCCCGGCGCTGGGCACCGGGGAGCTGTTTTTT. This chain joins TRBV30 and TRBJ2-2, with D perhaps assigned TRBD1 or TRBD2 (5 bases each). The CDR3 covers 18 residues. Germline-derived CDR1 and CDR2 are GTSNPN and SVGIG (reference sequence). V was cut by 3 bases and J by 4 bases, with 24 bases left in between.